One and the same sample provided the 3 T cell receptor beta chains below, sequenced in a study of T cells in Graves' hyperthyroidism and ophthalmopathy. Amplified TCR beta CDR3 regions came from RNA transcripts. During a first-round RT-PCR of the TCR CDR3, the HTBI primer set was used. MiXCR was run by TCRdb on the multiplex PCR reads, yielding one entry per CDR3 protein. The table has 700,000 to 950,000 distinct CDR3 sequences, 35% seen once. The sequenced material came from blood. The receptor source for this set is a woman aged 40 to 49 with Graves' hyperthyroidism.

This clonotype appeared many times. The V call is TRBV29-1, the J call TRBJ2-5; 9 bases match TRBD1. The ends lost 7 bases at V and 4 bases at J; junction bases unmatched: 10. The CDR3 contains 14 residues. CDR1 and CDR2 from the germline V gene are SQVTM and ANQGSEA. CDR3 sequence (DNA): TGCAGCGAACACCCACAGGGGGCGGGAGAGACCCAGTACTTC. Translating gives CSEHPQGAGETQYF.

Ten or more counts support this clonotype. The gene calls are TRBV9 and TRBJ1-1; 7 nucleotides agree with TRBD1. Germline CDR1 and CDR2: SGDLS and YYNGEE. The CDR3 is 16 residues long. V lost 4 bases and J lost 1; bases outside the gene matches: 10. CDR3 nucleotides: TGTGCCAGCAGCCACGGGGGGGGACAGAGGAACACTGAAGCTTTCTTT. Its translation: CASSHGGGQRNTEAFF.

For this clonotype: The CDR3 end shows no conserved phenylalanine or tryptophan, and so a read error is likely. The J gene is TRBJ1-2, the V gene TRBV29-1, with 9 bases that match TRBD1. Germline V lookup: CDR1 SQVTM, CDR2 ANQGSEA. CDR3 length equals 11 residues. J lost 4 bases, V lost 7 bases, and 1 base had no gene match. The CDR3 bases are TGCAGCGCGGACAGGGGCTATGGCTACACCTCC. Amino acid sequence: CSADRGYGYTS.